A single sample is the source of the 21 T cell receptor beta chains below, sequenced in a study of CD8 T cells in Susac syndrome. The authors reverse transcribed about 0.5 to 1 ug RNA with random hexamers. TCRdb passed the immunoSEQ multiplex PCR reads through MiXCR, listing each CDR3 protein once. The table shows about 120,000 distinct CDR3 sequences, with around 90% occurring only once. Sequences were obtained from CD4+ T cells from PBMCs. The receptors shown here come from a human donor in good health.

J is TRBJ1-2 and V is TRBV20-1, with D unclear. The CDR3 has 12 residues. CDR1 is DFQATT, CDR2 SNEGSKA, per germline (reference sequence). The V end was cut by 7 bases, the J end by 6 bases, with 15 bases between. In DNA form, the CDR3 reads TGCAGTGTAAAAGGACCCCTCGATGGCTACACCTTC. It yields the protein CSVKGPLDGYTF.

V and J are TRBV18 and TRBJ2-7; weak D call: TRBD1 (5 bases). V was clipped by 3 bases and J by 1 base, with 7 bases between them. Germline lookup yields CDR1 KGHSH and CDR2 LQKENI. The CDR3 runs 13 residues. The CDR3, as DNA: TGTGCCAGCTCACCGGGGCAGTCCTACGAGCAGTACTTC. It translates to CASSPGQSYEQYF.

This chain connects TRBV4-3 to TRBJ2-7; D perhaps matches TRBD1 (6 bases). V shed 0 bases and J shed 7 bases, with 10 bases lying between them. The CDR3 loop spans 13 amino acids. The germline V gene has CDR1 LGHNA and CDR2 YSLEER. The DNA for the CDR3 is TGCGCCAGCAGCCAAGATACTGGGACAGAGCAGTACTTC. This sequence encodes CASSQDTGTEQYF.

This rearrangement joins TRBV7-9 to TRBJ2-3; 9 positions match TRBD2. V trimming: 5 bases; J trimming: 4 bases; junction bases outside the gene matches: 13. Germline loops: CDR1 SEHNR, CDR2 FQNEAQ (reference sequence). The CDR3 sequence is 17 residues long. The CDR3 DNA is TGTGCCAGCAGCCCCATCTCCGCGGGGGGGCTGGCAGATACGCAGTATTTT. Its translation is CASSPISAGGLADTQYF.

The chain combines TRBV5-1 with TRBJ2-5; the match to TRBD2 covers 10 bases. The CDR3 is made up of 13 amino acids. Unmatched junction bases numbered 2, after V lost 4 bases and J lost 5 bases. Per the germline V gene, CDR1 is SGHRS and CDR2 is YFSETQ. The CDR3 DNA reads as TGCGCCAGCAGCACGACTAGCGGGGAGACCCAGTACTTC. This translates into CASSTTSGETQYF.

This clonotype appeared once. This chain connects TRBV7-9 to TRBJ1-1; unclear D gene. V was cut by 5 bases and J by 6 bases, with 10 bases left in between. The CDR3 has 12 amino acids. Germline V gives CDR1 SEHNR, CDR2 FQNEAQ (reference sequence). CDR3 nucleotide sequence: TGTGCCAGCAGCCTAATTTTCGCTGAAGCTTTCTTT. Encoded protein: CASSLIFAEAFF.

This clonotype was seen only once. The chain links TRBV5-6 to TRBJ2-7, with no clear D. The CDR3 length is 11 residues. Germline V gene lookup returns CDR1 SGHDT and CDR2 YYEEEE. Trimming cost V 3 bases and J 6 bases, with 7 bases left between them. The CDR3 nucleotides are TGTGCCAGCAGCTCCGGCGTCGAGCAGTACTTC. This encodes CASSSGVEQYF.

The V gene is TRBV15, the J gene TRBJ2-7; TRBD2 agrees at 9 bases. The CDR3 sequence is 15 residues long. The junction had 7 bases not matched to a gene; V was cut back by 1 base and J by 6 bases. Germline V CDR1 and CDR2: LNHNV, YYDKDF (reference sequence). Here the CDR3 reads CATSRVVGLAGEQYF. The CDR3 coding sequence is TGTGCCACCAGCAGAGTAGTGGGACTAGCTGGCGAGCAGTACTTC.

CDR3 sequence reads: CATARGPEAFF. The CDR3 region has the DNA TGTGCCACCGCGAGGGGGCCTGAAGCTTTCTTT. The V gene is TRBV25-1, the J gene TRBJ1-1; TRBD1 matches 7 bases. This CDR3 has 11 residues. The germline gives CDR1 MGHDK, CDR2 SYGVNS. Trimming cost V 10 bases and J 6 bases; bases outside gene matches: 5.

The V call is TRBV27, the J call TRBJ2-7, with TRBD1 matching 8 bases. Germline V gene sequence: CDR1 MNHEY, CDR2 SMNVEV (reference sequence). V trimming: 2 bases; J trimming: 3 bases; junction bases outside the gene matches: 6. The length of the CDR3 is 15 residues. CDR3 in amino acids: CASSLLGQGHYEQYF. The CDR3 DNA reads TGTGCCAGCAGTTTACTAGGACAGGGCCACTACGAGCAGTACTTC.

V usage is TRBV7-2 and J usage is TRBJ2-5, with D unclear. V was trimmed by 4 bases and J by 4 bases, leaving 7 bases between them. CDR3 length equals 12 residues. Germline V gene lookup returns CDR1 SGHTA and CDR2 FQGNSA. The CDR3 here is CASSSSVETQYF. In DNA, the CDR3 is TGTGCCAGCAGCTCAAGTGTAGAGACCCAGTACTTC.

The J gene is TRBJ1-2, the V gene TRBV7-3; no definite D call. The CDR3 consists of 13 residues. Deletions cut 3 bases from V and 6 bases from J, with 11 bases between. The germline V gene encodes CDR1 SGHTA and CDR2 FQGTGA. CDR3 sequence (DNA): TGTGCCAGCAGCTTCCGGGGTGGACATGGCTACACCTTC. It yields the protein CASSFRGGHGYTF.

This clonotype was counted only a few times. In DNA form, the CDR3 reads TGTGCCAGCAGCCCCACTAGCGGCCCGGTGAACGAGCAGTACTTC. Translated, it gives CASSPTSGPVNEQYF. This sequence joins TRBV3-1 and TRBJ2-7; 8 nucleotides line up with TRBD2. This CDR3 contains 15 residues. The germline CDR1 and CDR2 sequences are LGHDT and YNNKEL (reference sequence). The V gene end was trimmed by 4 bases and the J gene end by 5 bases; junction bases not matched to a gene: 10.

This clonotype was found once. V gene TRBV7-2 combines with J gene TRBJ2-4; D call uncertain. V lost 1 base and J lost 0, with 10 bases in between. The length of the CDR3 is 16 residues. CDR1 and CDR2 from the germline V gene are SGHTA and FQGNSA. The CDR3 sequence is CASSLVGDGAKNIQYF. The DNA of the CDR3 is TGTGCCAGCAGCTTAGTCGGTGACGGAGCCAAAAACATTCAGTACTTC. Supplemented by reference TRBV7-2 and TRBJ2-4, the full variable domain reads GAGVSQSPSNKVTEKGKDVELRCDPISGHTALYWYRQSLGQGLEFLIYFQGNSAPDKSGLPSDRFSAERTGGSVSTLTIQRTQQEDSAVYLCASSLVGDGAKNIQYFGAGTRLSVL.

The rearrangement joins TRBV6-2 or TRBV6-3 to TRBJ2-1; 9 bases line up with TRBD1. The CDR3 is 15 amino acids. Germline CDR1 is MNHEY and CDR2 is SVGEGT. V trimming: 6 bases; J trimming: 0 bases; junction bases outside the gene matches: 3. The CDR3 here is CASRTTGGSYNEQFF. The CDR3 region has the DNA TGTGCCAGCAGAACGACAGGGGGCTCCTACAATGAGCAGTTCTTC.

The gene calls are TRBV7-9 and TRBJ1-2; D uncertain. Per the germline V gene, CDR1 is SEHNR and CDR2 is FQNEAQ (reference sequence). The CDR3 has 15 residues. V dropped 7 bases and J dropped 1 base, with 16 bases sitting between them. The CDR3 reads CASTLWQAVNYGYTF. Written as DNA, the CDR3 is TGTGCCAGCACCCTGTGGCAGGCAGTTAACTATGGCTACACCTTC.

The chain uses TRBV9 and TRBJ2-7, with a possible D match to TRBD1 (6 bases). V dropped 3 bases and J dropped 1 base, with 8 bases sitting between them. The germline gives CDR1 SGDLS, CDR2 YYNGEE. This CDR3 has 13 amino acids. The CDR3: CASSGQGSYEQYF. CDR3 DNA: TGTGCCAGCAGCGGCCAGGGGTCCTACGAGCAGTACTTC.

About this clonotype: The CDR3 end shows no conserved phenylalanine or tryptophan, and so a read error is likely. This chain links TRBV6-2 or TRBV6-3 with TRBJ2-7; possibly TRBD2 for D (6 bases). The ends were cut back, 8 bases at V and 3 bases at J, with 11 bases in the middle. Germline V lookup: CDR1 MNHEY, CDR2 SVGEGT. This CDR3 has 12 residues. For the CDR3, the DNA is TGTGCCAGCGGAGTAGCGGTCTACGAGCAGTACCTC. Protein product: CASGVAVYEQYL.

The chain carries TRBV20-1 and TRBJ2-7; no reliable D call. Trimming cost V 3 bases and J 3 bases, with 9 bases left between them. The CDR3 length is 12 residues. CDR1 is DFQATT, CDR2 SNEGSKA, per germline (reference sequence). CDR3 amino acids: CSASWGLYEQYF. DNA of the CDR3: TGCAGTGCTAGTTGGGGTCTCTACGAGCAGTACTTC.

J is TRBJ2-3 and V is TRBV12-3 or TRBV12-4, with a weak D call TRBD2 (6 bases). There are 14 residues in the CDR3. V was pared by 5 bases and J by 8 bases, with 17 bases between. The CDR3 DNA follows: TGTGCCAGCAGTCCCGCGGGGCCCTCCGGTACGCAGTATTTT. Protein product: CASSPAGPSGTQYF.

Worth noting for this clonotype: One end of the junction is discordant with germline, which a read error may explain. The chain combines TRBV29-1 with TRBJ2-5, with 12 bases aligning to TRBD1. CDR3 length equals 14 residues. In germline, CDR1 is SQVTM, CDR2 ANQGSEA. The CDR3 sequence is CSAKRDRGREAQYF. DNA of the CDR3: TGCAGCGCTAAACGGGACAGGGGGCGAGAGGCCCAGTACTTC. The full variable domain, completed using reference TRBV29-1 and TRBJ2-5, is SAVISQKPSRDICQRGTSLTIQCQVDSQVTMMFWYRQQPGQSLTLIATANQGSEATYESGFVIDKFPISRPNLTFSTLTVSNMSPEDSSIYLCSAKRDRGREAQYFGPGTRLLVL.